This T cell receptor (beta chain) was sequenced during a study of vaccination effects on CD4 cells after COVID-19. In the case of this clone: Its antigen is not known.

Measured with immunoSEQ multiplex PCR; TCRdb has only the in-frame clones, and not every one. The table records over 60,000 clones, approximately 79% of them present only once. V lost 1 base to trimming and J lost 8 bases; unmatched junction nucleotides: 17. CDR1 MNHEY and CDR2 SVGEGT come from the germline V gene. The CDR3 runs 18 residues. Study-level findings and limits: Whether induced by infection or by vaccine, clones showed marked clonal contraction late after vaccination. In the study, convalescent patients were few, and early post-infection timepoints were absent. Of the vaccine-induced clones from healthy vaccinees, merely 1 of 255 recognized common cold coronaviruses as well.

Sequencing followed a ViraFEST assay step that expanded antigen-specific CD4+ T cells with viral peptide pools. Following 10 days of culture, CD4+ T cells were isolated. Vaccine recipients, nucleocapsid antibody negative, had no prior SARS-CoV-2 infection. Cells had half their medium changed to IL-2 medium on days 3 and 7. The sample was CD4+ T cells from PBMCs cultured with HCoV-NL63 spike peptides, taken before COVID-19 vaccination. The clonotype comes from a human donor who received a COVID-19 vaccine. The chain is built from TRBV6-2 or TRBV6-3 and TRBJ2-1, with TRBD2 matching 7 bases. CDR3 in DNA: TGTGCCAGCAGTTACTTAAATACACTAGCGTTGAACGTCGATGAGCAGTTCTTC. This sequence encodes CASSYLNTLALNVDEQFF.